Shown below are 20 T cell receptor beta chains from a single sample sequenced in a study of cytomegalovirus exposure and HLA in healthy donors. Primers included in the PCR were 60 Vbeta and 13 Jbeta primers. Using immunoSEQ multiplex PCR, the repertoire was profiled, and TCRdb retains in-frame clones only, with some absent. The repertoire has around 69,000 clones, roughly 70% of them found once; the top ten carry roughly 10%. Sequencing was done on a sample of PBMCs. Source of these receptors: a woman between 45 and 60 years old in good health and CMV-seropositive.

The chain has TRBV15 and TRBJ2-6, with TRBD1 identical over 9 bases. Germline V CDR1 and CDR2: LNHNV, YYDKDF (reference sequence). Trimming cost V 4 bases and J 4 bases; bases outside gene matches: 11. CDR3 size: 18 residues. The CDR3 nucleotides read TGTGCCACCAGCACCAACTCCGGGACAGGGCCCGGGGCCAACGTCCTGACTTTC. Translated, it gives CATSTNSGTGPGANVLTF.

The V gene is TRBV11-1, the J gene TRBJ2-3; D unclear. The V gene's germline CDR1 is SGHAT and CDR2 FQDESV (reference sequence). V lost 5 bases and J 1 base, leaving 10 bases between the germline ends. CDR3 length equals 14 residues. CDR3: CASSPPPGTDTQYF. The CDR3 nucleotides read TGTGCCAGCAGCCCACCCCCGGGCACAGATACGCAGTATTTT.

The chain couples TRBV28 to TRBJ2-3; possibly TRBD2 for D (7 bases). The germline gives CDR1 MDHEN, CDR2 SYDVKM. This CDR3 is built from 16 residues. V lost 6 bases and J lost 4, with 20 bases in between. For the CDR3, the DNA is TGTGCCAGCAGGGGGGTGGGGGCGGGAGTATCAGATACGCAGTATTTT. Encoded protein: CASRGVGAGVSDTQYF.

A few counts support this clone. The chain uses TRBV10-2 and TRBJ1-4; D call uncertain. The CDR3 length is 14 residues. Germline loops: CDR1 WSHSY, CDR2 SAAADI. Trimming took off 2 bases at V and 8 bases at J, with 12 bases between the two ends. The CDR3 DNA is TGCGCCAGCAGTGAGCCCGGGATGGGGGAAAAACTGTTTTTT. This sequence encodes CASSEPGMGEKLFF.

Note on this clone: The CDR3 does not close with the conserved phenylalanine or tryptophan, likely indicating a read error. Because the CDR3's place on the DNA is in doubt, the DNA is left out and the CDR3 is given as listed by TCRdb. J is TRBJ2-7 and V is TRBV27; TRBD1 is the table's D call and was not checked against the DNA. The CDR3 numbers 14 amino acids, ends counted. CDR1 is MNHEY, CDR2 SMNVEV, per germline (reference sequence). CDR3 sequence reads: CASSSTGGLGVRQL.

The chain combines TRBV5-1 with TRBJ1-4; TRBD1 might be the D (6 bases). Germline CDR1 and CDR2: SGHRS and YFSETQ. Trimming removed 0 bases at V and 1 base at J, with 10 bases between. The CDR3 length is 16 residues. The CDR3 reads CASSLDQGLTNEKLFF. DNA of the CDR3: TGCGCCAGCAGCTTGGATCAGGGGCTAACTAATGAAAAACTGTTTTTT.

V usage is TRBV19 and J usage is TRBJ2-1; TRBD1 agrees at 8 bases. The J segment lost 5 bases and the V segment lost 6 bases, leaving 6 bases of the junction unmatched. CDR1 is LNHDA, CDR2 SQIVND, per germline (reference sequence). The CDR3 is 14 amino acids. CDR3 bases: TGTGCCAGTAGCCGGGACAGGAGTGACAATGAGCAGTTCTTC. It yields the protein CASSRDRSDNEQFF.

The rearrangement links TRBV11-2 to TRBJ1-1; D gene uncertain. CDR3 size: 14 residues. Deletions cut 3 bases from V and 4 bases from J, with 12 bases between. Germline CDR1 SGHAT, CDR2 FQNNGV. The chain's CDR3 is CASSLAKEITEAFF. The CDR3 coding sequence is TGTGCCAGCAGCTTGGCAAAGGAGATCACTGAAGCTTTCTTT.

J is TRBJ1-1 and V is TRBV28, with D possibly being TRBD1 (5 bases). Germline V gene lookup returns CDR1 MDHEN and CDR2 SYDVKM. The CDR3 spans 13 residues. The V and J ends lost 5 bases and 6 bases respectively, with 13 bases between them. CDR3 protein: CASSPQGYPEAFF. In nucleotides, the CDR3 is TGTGCCAGCAGTCCTCAGGGTTACCCTGAAGCTTTCTTT.

The rearrangement links TRBV30 to TRBJ2-5; 7 bases are a match to TRBD2. After removal of 2 bases from V and 0 bases from J, the junction contained 6 bases not matched to a gene. CDR1 is GTSNPN and CDR2 is SVGIG in the germline V gene (reference sequence). The CDR3 spans 15 residues. CDR3 DNA: TGTGCCTGGAGTCATGGGCGGGGGAACCAAGAGACCCAGTACTTC. Protein: CAWSHGRGNQETQYF. Based on the CDR3 plus reference TRBV30 and TRBJ2-5, the full variable domain is SQTIHQWPATLVQPVGSPLSLECTVEGTSNPNLYWYRQAAGRGLQLLFYSVGIGQISSEVPQNLSASRPQDRQFILSSKKLLLSDSGFYLCAWSHGRGNQETQYFGPGTRLLVL.

The chain recombines TRBV6-1 with TRBJ2-7; maybe TRBD1 (5 bases). CDR3 length equals 14 residues. Germline assignment: CDR1 MNHNS and CDR2 SASEGT. V was trimmed by 5 bases and J by 1 base, leaving 12 bases between them. The CDR3 nucleotides are TGTGCCAGCAGTAGGACAACCCATTCCTACGAGCAGTACTTC. It specifies CASSRTTHSYEQYF.

The chain couples TRBV28 to TRBJ1-2; a weak D match, TRBD1 (5 bases). V was trimmed by 2 bases and J by 4 bases, leaving 14 bases between them. The CDR3 extends over 15 amino acids. Germline-derived CDR1 and CDR2 are MDHEN and SYDVKM. This chain's CDR3 is CASSLSEGASYGYTF. The CDR3 nucleotides read TGTGCCAGCAGTTTAAGTGAAGGGGCAAGCTATGGCTACACCTTC.

The chain joins TRBV9 to TRBJ2-3; D call uncertain. Germline assignment: CDR1 SGDLS and CDR2 YYNGEE. The CDR3 is 15 amino acids. Trimming cost V 0 bases and J 2 bases, with 10 bases left between them. The CDR3 region is CASSVAPSPTDTQYF. CDR3 in DNA: TGTGCCAGCAGCGTAGCTCCCTCCCCCACAGATACGCAGTATTTT.

The V gene is TRBV4-3, the J gene TRBJ1-4; 9 nucleotides line up with TRBD1. The CDR3 contains 13 residues. The ends lost 3 bases at V and 10 bases at J; junction bases unmatched: 3. CDR1 is LGHNA, CDR2 YSLEER, per germline. CDR3 in DNA: TGCGCCAGCAGCCAGAGGACAGGGGCAAAACTGTTTTTT. It yields the protein CASSQRTGAKLFF.

The gene calls are TRBV4-3 and TRBJ2-3; D might be TRBD2 (6 bases). The V gene lost 0 bases and the J gene lost 5 bases, with 12 bases spanning the gap. The CDR3 totals 15 residues. The germline V gene has CDR1 LGHNA and CDR2 YSLEER. CDR3 in DNA: TGCGCCAGCAGCCAAGAGTTGAGAGCGGGAGATACGCAGTATTTT. It yields the protein CASSQELRAGDTQYF.

V is TRBV29-1 and J is TRBJ1-2, with D perhaps TRBD1 (6 bases). V was clipped by 5 bases and J by 4 bases, with 17 bases between them. The germline gives CDR1 SQVTM, CDR2 ANQGSEA. This CDR3 is built from 14 residues. In DNA form, the CDR3 reads TGCAGCGTTCAAGCACAGGGTGGGGTCTATGGCTACACCTTC. It translates to CSVQAQGGVYGYTF.

The V and J genes are TRBV6-5 and TRBJ1-5; no clear D. V shed 6 bases and J shed 2 bases, with 14 bases lying between them. Germline-derived CDR1 and CDR2 are MNHEY and SVGAGI. The CDR3 is 15 residues long. The CDR3, as DNA: TGTGCCAGCAGCAGACACCCCGGGGGCAATCAGCCCCAGCATTTT. It encodes CASSRHPGGNQPQHF.

Only one count was recorded for this clone. This chain links TRBV4-3 with TRBJ2-7; 7 nucleotides line up with TRBD1. V trimming: 3 bases; J trimming: 3 bases; junction bases outside the gene matches: 8. This CDR3 is 15 amino acids long. Germline V lookup: CDR1 LGHNA, CDR2 YSLEER. The CDR3 loop reads CASSQGPGQHYEQYF. The CDR3 DNA reads TGCGCCAGCAGCCAGGGACCGGGACAGCACTACGAGCAGTACTTC.

The chain joins TRBV7-3 to TRBJ2-7, with 14 bases aligning to TRBD2. This CDR3 has 14 amino acids. Germline trimming cut 5 bases from V and 5 bases from J; bases unmatched to any gene: 2. Germline CDR1 and CDR2: SGHTA and FQGTGA. The CDR3 spells CASSKTSGRDEQYF. The CDR3 DNA sequence: TGTGCCAGCAGCAAGACTAGCGGGAGGGACGAGCAGTACTTC.

The chain joins TRBV5-4 to TRBJ2-1; tentative D call: TRBD1 (6 bases). The CDR3 consists of 13 residues. Trimming took off 3 bases at V and 6 bases at J, with 10 bases between the two ends. Germline lookup yields CDR1 SGHNT and CDR2 YYREEE (reference sequence). CDR3 protein: CASSSQGINEQFF. DNA of the CDR3: TGTGCCAGCAGCTCCCAGGGGATCAATGAGCAGTTCTTC.